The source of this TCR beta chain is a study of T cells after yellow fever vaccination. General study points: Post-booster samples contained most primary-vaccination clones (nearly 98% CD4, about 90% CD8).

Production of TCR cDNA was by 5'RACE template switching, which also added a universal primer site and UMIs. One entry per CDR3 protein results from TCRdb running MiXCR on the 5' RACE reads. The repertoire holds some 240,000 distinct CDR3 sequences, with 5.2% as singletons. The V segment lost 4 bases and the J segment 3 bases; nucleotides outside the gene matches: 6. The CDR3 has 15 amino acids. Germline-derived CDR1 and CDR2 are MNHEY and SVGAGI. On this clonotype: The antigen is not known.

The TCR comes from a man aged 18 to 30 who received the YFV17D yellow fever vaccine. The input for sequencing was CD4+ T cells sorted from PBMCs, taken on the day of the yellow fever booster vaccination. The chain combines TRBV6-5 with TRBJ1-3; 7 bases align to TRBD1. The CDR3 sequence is CASSSRDRSGNTIYF. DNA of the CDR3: TGTGCCAGCAGTTCGAGGGACAGAAGTGGAAACACCATATATTTT.